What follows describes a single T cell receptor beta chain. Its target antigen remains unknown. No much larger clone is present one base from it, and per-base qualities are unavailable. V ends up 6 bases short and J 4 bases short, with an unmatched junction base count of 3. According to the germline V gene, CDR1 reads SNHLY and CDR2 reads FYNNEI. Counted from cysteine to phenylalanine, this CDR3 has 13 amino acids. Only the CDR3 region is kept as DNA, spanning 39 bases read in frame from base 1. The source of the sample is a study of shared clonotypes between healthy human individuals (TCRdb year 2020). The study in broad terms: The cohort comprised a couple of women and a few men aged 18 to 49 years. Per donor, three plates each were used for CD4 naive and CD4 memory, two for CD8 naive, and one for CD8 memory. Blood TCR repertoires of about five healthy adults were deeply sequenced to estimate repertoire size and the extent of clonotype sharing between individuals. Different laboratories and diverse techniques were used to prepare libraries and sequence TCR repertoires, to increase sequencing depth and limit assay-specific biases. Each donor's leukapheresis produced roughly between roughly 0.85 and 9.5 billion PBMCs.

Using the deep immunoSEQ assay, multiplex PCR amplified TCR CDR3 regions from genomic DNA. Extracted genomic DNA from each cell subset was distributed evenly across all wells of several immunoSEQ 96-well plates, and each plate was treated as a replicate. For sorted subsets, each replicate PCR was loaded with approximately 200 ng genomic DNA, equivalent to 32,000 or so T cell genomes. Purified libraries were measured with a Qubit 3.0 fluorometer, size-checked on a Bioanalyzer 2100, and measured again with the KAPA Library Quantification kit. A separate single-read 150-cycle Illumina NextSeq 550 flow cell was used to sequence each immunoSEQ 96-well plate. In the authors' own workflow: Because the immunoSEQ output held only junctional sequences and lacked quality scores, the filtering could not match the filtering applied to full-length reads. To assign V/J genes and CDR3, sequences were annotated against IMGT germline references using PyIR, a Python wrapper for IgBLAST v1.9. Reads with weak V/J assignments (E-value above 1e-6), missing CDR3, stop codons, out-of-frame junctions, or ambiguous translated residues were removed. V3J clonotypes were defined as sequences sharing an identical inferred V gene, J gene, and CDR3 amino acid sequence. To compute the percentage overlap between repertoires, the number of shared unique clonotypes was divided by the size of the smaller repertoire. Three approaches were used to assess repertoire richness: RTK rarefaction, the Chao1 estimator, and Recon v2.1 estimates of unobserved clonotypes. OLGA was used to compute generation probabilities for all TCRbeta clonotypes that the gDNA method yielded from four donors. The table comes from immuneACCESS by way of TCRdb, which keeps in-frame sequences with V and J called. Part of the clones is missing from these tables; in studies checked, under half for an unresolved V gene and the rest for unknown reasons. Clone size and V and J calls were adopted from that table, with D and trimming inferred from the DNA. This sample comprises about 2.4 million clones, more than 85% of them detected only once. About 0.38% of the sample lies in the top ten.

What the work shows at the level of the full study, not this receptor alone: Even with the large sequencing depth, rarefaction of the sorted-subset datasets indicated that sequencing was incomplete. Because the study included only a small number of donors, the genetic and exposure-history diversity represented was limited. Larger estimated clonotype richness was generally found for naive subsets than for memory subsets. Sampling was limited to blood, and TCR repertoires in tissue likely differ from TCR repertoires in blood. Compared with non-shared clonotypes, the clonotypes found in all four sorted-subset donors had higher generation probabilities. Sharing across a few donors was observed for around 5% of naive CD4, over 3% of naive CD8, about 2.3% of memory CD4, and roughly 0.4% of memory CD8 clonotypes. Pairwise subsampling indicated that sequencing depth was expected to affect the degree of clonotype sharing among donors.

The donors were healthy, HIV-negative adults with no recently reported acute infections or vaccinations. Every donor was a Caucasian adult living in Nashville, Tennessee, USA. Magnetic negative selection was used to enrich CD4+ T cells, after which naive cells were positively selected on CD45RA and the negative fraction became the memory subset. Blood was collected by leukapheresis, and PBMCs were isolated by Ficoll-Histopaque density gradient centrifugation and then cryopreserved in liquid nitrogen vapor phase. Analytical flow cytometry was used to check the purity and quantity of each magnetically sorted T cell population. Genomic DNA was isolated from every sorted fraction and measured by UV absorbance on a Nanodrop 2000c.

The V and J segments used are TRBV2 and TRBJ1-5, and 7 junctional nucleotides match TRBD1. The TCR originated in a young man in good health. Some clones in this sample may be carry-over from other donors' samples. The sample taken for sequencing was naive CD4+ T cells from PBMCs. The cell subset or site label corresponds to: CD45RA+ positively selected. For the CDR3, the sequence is CASRTGLNQPQHF. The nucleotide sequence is TGTGCCAGCAGGACAGGGCTGAATCAGCCCCAGCATTTT.